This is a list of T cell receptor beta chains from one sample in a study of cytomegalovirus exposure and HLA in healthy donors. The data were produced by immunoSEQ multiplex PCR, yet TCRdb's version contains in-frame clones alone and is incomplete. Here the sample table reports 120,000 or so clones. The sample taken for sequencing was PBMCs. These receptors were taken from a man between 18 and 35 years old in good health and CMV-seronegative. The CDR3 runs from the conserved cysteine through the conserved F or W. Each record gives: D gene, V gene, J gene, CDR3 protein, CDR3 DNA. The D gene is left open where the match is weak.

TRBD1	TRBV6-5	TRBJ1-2	CASSYSYRGKNGYTF	TGTGCCAGCAGTTACTCCTACAGGGGGAAGAATGGCTACACCTTC
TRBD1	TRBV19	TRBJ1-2	CASSDYGTGTDGYTF	TGTGCCAGTAGTGACTACGGGACAGGGACCGACGGCTACACCTTC
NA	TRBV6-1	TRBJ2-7	CASSVRGRGYPSYEQYF	TGTGCCAGCAGTGTCCGAGGGCGCGGCTACCCCTCCTACGAGCAGTACTTC
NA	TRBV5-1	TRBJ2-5	CASSLESFSQETQYF	TGCGCCAGCAGCTTGGAGAGCTTTAGCCAAGAGACCCAGTACTTC
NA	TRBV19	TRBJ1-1	CASMMAVPPLEAFF	TGTGCCAGTATGATGGCTGTCCCCCCCCTTGAAGCTTTCTTT
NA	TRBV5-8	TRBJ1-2	CASSLLTGRDGYTF	TGTGCCAGCAGCCTACTAACAGGGAGAGATGGCTACACCTTC
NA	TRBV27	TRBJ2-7	CASRESGTPHYEQYF	TGTGCCAGCAGGGAATCCGGGACTCCTCACTACGAGCAGTACTTC
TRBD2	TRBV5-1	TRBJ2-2	CASSFRTSGANTGELFF	TGCGCCAGCAGCTTCCGGACTAGCGGGGCGAACACCGGGGAGCTGTTTTTT
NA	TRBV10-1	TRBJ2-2	CASSLGGTGELFF	TGCGCCAGTAGCTTAGGGGGCACCGGGGAGCTGTTTTTT
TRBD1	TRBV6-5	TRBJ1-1	CASSADRGRGTEAFF	TGTGCCAGCAGTGCCGACAGGGGGCGCGGGACTGAAGCTTTCTTT
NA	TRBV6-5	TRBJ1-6	CASRDRLDNSPLHF	TGTGCCAGCAGGGACAGATTAGATAATTCACCCCTCCACTTT